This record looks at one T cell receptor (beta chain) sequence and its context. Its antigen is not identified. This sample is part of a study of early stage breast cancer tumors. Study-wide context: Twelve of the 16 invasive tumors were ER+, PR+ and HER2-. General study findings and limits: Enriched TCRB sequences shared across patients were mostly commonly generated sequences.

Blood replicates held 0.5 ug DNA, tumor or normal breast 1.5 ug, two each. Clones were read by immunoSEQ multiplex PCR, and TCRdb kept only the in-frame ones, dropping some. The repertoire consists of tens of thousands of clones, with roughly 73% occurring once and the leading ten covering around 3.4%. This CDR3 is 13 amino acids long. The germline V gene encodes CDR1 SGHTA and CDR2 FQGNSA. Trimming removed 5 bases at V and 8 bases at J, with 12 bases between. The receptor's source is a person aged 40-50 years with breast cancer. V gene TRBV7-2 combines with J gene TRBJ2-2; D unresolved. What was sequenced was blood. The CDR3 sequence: CASSPPGQGELFF. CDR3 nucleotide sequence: TGTGCCAGCAGCCCCCCTGGTCAGGGGGAGCTGTTTTTT.